This T cell receptor (beta chain) was found in a study of radiation and T cells in renal cell carcinoma. Clones were sequenced by immunoSEQ multiplex PCR, and TCRdb holds only the in-frame ones, with some missing. The table includes 15,000 or so clones, about three fifths detected once. Treatment: treatment-naive control, cytoreductive nephrectomy. The patient's renal cell carcinoma had clear cell pathology. Controls included several female and about 12 male donors, resected 2011 to 2014. This CDR3 is built from 15 residues. Germline V gene data show CDR1 as SEHNR and CDR2 as FQNEAQ (reference sequence). The V end lost 3 bases, the J end lost 6 bases, and 14 bases lay between the germline ends.

V usage is TRBV7-9 and J usage is TRBJ2-2; perhaps TRBD1 as D (6 bases). The material was tumor tissue, obtained from a patient whose treatment was nephrectomy without radiotherapy. The receptor was isolated from a man between 60 and 75 years old with renal cell carcinoma. CDR3 residues: CASSFGRGSAGELFF. The CDR3 coding sequence is TGTGCCAGCAGCTTCGGCAGGGGTTCCGCCGGGGAGCTGTTTTTT. The entire variable domain, with the rest obtained from reference TRBV7-9 and TRBJ2-2, is as follows: DTGVSQNPRHKITKRGQNVTFRCDPISEHNRLYWYRQTLGQGPEFLTYFQNEAQLEKSRLLSDRFSAERPKGSFSTLEIQRTEQGDSAMYLCASSFGRGSAGELFFGEGSRLTVL.